This T cell receptor beta chain was sequenced in a study of T cell changes during pregnancy in multiple sclerosis. The table came from immunoSEQ multiplex PCR; TCRdb's copy has only in-frame clones and leaves some out. Among 12,000 or so clones, over 90% were seen once, and the ten largest hold approximately 0.3%. Germline V gene data show CDR1 as SGHRS and CDR2 as YFSETQ. The CDR3 spans 15 residues. Trimming removed 4 bases at V and 2 bases at J, with 13 bases between. This specimen was CD4+ T cells from peripheral blood mononuclear cells, taken before pregnancy. This chain joins TRBV5-1 and TRBJ2-4; D is possibly TRBD1 (5 bases). The receptor comes from a female donor with multiple sclerosis, enrolled in a pregnancy study. CDR3 sequence reads: CASSRSGSTKNIQYF. For the CDR3, the DNA is TGCGCCAGCAGCCGCTCAGGGTCAACCAAAAACATTCAGTACTTC.